The TCR beta chain under discussion was sequenced for a study of T-cell reconstitution after alpha-beta-depleted transplantation in children. Preparation of the TCRbeta library was carried out with unique molecular identifiers. TCRdb processed the PCR reads anew with MiXCR; each CDR3 protein has one entry. The sample records approximately 1,000,000 distinct CDR3 sequences, roughly 31% being singletons. Sample: PBMCs, mostly from graft donor cells, taken 360 days after TCRalphabeta/CD19-depleted stem cell transplant. The TCR comes from a boy in the first two years of life who had a stem cell transplant for SCID, so the T cells may come from the graft donor.

CDR3 DNA sequence: TGCGCCAGCAGCTGGCCTGAGTTAGAACTAGCGGGGGGCTCTTCCTACAATGAGCAGTTCTTC. Its translation: CASSWPELELAGGSSYNEQFF. The genes are TRBV5-1 and TRBJ2-1, with 12 bases matching TRBD2. Germline loops: CDR1 SGHRS, CDR2 YFSETQ. With 3 bases clipped from V and 1 base from J, the junction kept 17 bases outside the gene matches. There are 21 residues in the CDR3. The full variable domain, its missing parts supplied by reference TRBV5-1 and TRBJ2-1, is KAGVTQTPRYLIKTRGQQVTLSCSPISGHRSVSWYQQTPGQGLQFLFEYFSETQRNKGNFPGRFSGRQFSNSRSEMNVSTLELGDSALYLCASSWPELELAGGSSYNEQFFGPGTRLTVL.